This TCR beta chain emerged from a study of CD8+ T cells in alopecia areata. Study at large: The drug, tofacitinib, lasted 6 to 18 months, followed by 6 months off drug. Regarding the study as a whole: Persistence in scalp and blood during tofacitinib was observed for many expanded lesional clones. Sequencing of scalp samples also includes resident alphabeta T cells from normal skin.

Treatment of the sample: oral pan-JAK inhibitor, 5-10 mg twice daily. Individuals with alopecia areata gave both lesional scalp punch biopsies and peripheral blood for collection. cDNA serving as the sequencing template came from extracted, reverse transcribed RNA. The protocol was immunoSEQ multiplex PCR, while the TCRdb copy is restricted to in-frame clones and leaves out a portion. The table has around 70,000 clones, over 25% seen once. Details on this clone: Antigen specificity is unknown.

Germline CDR1 reads PRHDT; CDR2 reads FYEKMQ (reference sequence). J lost 4 bases, V lost 6 bases, and 8 bases had no gene match. This CDR3 contains 15 residues. This receptor was obtained from a human donor with alopecia areata. J is TRBJ2-7 and V is TRBV13; 11 bases fit TRBD2. Source: CD8+ T cells sorted from blood, taken at week 4, from a patient treated with tofacitinib. The CDR3 DNA follows: TGTGCCAGCAGTCATAGCGGGAGGGCCCGGTACGAGCAGTACTTC. This gives the protein CASSHSGRARYEQYF.